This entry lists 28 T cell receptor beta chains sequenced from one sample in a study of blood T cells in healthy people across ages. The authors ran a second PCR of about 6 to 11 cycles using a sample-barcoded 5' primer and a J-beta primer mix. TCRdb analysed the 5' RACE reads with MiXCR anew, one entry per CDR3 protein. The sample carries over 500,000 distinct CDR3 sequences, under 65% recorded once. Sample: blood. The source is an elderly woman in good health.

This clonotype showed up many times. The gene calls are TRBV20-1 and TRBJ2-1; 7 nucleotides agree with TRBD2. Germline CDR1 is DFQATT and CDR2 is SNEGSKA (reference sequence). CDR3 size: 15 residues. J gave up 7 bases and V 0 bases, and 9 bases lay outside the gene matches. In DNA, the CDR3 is TGCAGTGCTAGAGATTACGGGAGGACCCCTAATGAGCAGTTCTTC. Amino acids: CSARDYGRTPNEQFF.

The CDR3 is CASSPPGGLGEKLFF. CDR3 nucleotides: TGTGCCAGCAGCCCGCCAGGGGGCTTAGGGGAAAAACTGTTTTTT. This sequence joins TRBV3-1 and TRBJ1-4, with 8 bases that match TRBD1. V gave up 4 bases and J gave up 8 bases; unmatched junction bases: 9. CDR1 and CDR2 (germline): LGHDT, YNNKEL (reference sequence). This CDR3 has 15 amino acids.

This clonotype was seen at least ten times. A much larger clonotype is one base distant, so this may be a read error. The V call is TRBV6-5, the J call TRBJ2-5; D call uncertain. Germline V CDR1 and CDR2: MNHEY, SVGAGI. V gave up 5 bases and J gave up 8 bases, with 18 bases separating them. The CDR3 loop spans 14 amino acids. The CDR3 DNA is TGTGCCAGCAGTGACAAGAACGGGCCAAGCACCCAGTACTTC. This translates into CASSDKNGPSTQYF.

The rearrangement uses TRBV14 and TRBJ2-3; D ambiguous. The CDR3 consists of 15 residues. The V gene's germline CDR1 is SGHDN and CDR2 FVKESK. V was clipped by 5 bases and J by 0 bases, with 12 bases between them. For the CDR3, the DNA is TGTGCCAGCAGCATAACTTTACAGAGCACAGATACGCAGTATTTT. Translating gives CASSITLQSTDTQYF.

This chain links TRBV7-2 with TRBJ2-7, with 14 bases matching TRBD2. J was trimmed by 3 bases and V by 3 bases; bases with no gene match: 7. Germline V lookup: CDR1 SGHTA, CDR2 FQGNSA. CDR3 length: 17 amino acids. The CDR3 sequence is CASSFDGTSGGGYEQYF. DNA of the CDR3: TGTGCCAGCAGCTTTGACGGGACTAGCGGGGGAGGCTACGAGCAGTACTTC.

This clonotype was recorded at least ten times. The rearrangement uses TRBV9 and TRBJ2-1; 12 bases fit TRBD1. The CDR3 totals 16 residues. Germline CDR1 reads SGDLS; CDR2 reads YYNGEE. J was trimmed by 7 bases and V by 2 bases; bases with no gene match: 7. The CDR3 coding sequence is TGTGCCAGCAGCGTCGCCGGGGGACAGGGGGCTAATGAGCAGTTCTTC. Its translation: CASSVAGGQGANEQFF. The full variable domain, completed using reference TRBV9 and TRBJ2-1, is DSGVTQTPKHLITATGQRVTLRCSPRSGDLSVYWYQQSLDQGLQFLIQYYNGEERAKGNILERFSAQQFPDLHSELNLSSLELGDSALYFCASSVAGGQGANEQFFGPGTRLTVL.

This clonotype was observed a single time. Written as DNA, the CDR3 is TGCAGTGCTAGAGATGCCCATGCGGGGGTACGAGAGCAGTTCTTC. It is translated as CSARDAHAGVREQFF. V is TRBV20-1 and J is TRBJ2-1, with 7 positions matching TRBD2. The CDR3 totals 15 residues. Germline-derived CDR1 and CDR2 are DFQATT and SNEGSKA (reference sequence). Unmatched junction bases numbered 12, after V lost 0 bases and J lost 10 bases.

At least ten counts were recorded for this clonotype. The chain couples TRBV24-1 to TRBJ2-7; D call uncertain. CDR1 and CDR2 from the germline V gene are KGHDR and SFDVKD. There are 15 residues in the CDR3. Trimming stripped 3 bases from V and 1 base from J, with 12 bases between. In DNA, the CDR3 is TGTGCCACCAGTGATCCCCGGGCGGCTTCCTACGAGCAGTACTTC. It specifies CATSDPRAASYEQYF.

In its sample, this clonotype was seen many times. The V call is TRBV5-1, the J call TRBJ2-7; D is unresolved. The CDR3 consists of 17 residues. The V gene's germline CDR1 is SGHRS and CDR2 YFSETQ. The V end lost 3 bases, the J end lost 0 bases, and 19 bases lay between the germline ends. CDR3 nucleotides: TGCGCCAGCAGCTATTCGGGCACGACCTATTTCTCCTACGAGCAGTACTTC. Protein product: CASSYSGTTYFSYEQYF.

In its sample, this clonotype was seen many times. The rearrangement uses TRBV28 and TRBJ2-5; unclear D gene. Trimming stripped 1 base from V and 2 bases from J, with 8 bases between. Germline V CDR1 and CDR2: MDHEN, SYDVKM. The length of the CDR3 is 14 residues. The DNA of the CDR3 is TGTGCCAGCAGTTTATCGAATCATCAAGAGACCCAGTACTTC. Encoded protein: CASSLSNHQETQYF.

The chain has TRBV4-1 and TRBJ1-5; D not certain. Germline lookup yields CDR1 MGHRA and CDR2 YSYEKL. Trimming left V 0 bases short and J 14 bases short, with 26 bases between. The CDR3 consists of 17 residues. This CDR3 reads CASSQDGPLSSYKIEHF. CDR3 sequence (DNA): TGCGCCAGCAGCCAAGACGGTCCTCTGTCTTCTTACAAGATCGAGCATTTT.

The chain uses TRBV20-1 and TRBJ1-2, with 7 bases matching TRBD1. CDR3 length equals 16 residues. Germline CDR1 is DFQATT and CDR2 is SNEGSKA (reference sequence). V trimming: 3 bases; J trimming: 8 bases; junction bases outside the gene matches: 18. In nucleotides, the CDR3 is TGCAGTGCTAGGAGGGTGCGGACAGGAGATCCCTACGGCTACACCTTC. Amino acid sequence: CSARRVRTGDPYGYTF.

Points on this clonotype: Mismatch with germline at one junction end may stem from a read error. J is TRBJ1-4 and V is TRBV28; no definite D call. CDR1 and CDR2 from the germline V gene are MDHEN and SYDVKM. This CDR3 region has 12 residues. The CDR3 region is CASTVAKEKLFF. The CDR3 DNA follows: TGTGCCAGCACTGTGGCTAAGGAAAAACTGTTTTTT.

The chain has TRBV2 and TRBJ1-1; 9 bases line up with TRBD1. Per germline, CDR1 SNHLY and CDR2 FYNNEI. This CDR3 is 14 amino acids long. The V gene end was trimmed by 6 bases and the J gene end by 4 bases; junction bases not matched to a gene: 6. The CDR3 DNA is TGTGCCAGCAGCCGGGACAGGGAAGCCACTGAAGCTTTCTTT. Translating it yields CASSRDREATEAFF.

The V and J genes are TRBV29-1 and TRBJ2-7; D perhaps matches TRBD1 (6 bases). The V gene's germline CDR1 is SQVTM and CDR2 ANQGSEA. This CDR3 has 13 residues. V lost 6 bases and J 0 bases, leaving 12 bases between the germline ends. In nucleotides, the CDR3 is TGCAGCGTAGAAAGGACAGACTCCTACGAGCAGTACTTC. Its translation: CSVERTDSYEQYF.

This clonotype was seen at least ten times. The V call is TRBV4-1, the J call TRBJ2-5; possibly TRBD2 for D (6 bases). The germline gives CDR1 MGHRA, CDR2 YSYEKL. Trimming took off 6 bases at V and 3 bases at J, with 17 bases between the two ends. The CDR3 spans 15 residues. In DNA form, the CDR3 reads TGCGCCAGCAGTAAAACGGGACGACTAGAAGAGACCCAGTACTTC. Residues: CASSKTGRLEETQYF.

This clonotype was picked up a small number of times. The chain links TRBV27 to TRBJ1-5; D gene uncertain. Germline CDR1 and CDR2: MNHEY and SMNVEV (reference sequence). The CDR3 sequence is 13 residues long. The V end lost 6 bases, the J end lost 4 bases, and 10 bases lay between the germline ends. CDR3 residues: CASRSGRNQPQHF. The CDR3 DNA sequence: TGTGCCAGCAGATCGGGTCGAAATCAGCCCCAGCATTTT.

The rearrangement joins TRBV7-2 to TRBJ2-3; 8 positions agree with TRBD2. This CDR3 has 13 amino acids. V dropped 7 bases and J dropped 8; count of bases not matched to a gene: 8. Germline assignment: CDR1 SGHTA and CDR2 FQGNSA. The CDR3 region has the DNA TGTGCCAGCACCGCTGCGGGGGGAGGTACGCAGTATTTT. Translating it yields CASTAAGGGTQYF.

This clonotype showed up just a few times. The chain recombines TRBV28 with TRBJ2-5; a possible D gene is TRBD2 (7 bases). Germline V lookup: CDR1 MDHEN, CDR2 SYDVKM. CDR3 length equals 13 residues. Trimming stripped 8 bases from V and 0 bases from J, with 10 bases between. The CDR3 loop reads CASRGANQETQYF. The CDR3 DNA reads TGTGCCAGCCGGGGGGCGAACCAAGAGACCCAGTACTTC.

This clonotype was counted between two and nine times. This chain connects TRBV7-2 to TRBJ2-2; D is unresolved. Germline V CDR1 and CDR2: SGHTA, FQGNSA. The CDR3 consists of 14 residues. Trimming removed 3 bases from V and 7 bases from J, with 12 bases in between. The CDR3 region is CASSFYLQIGELFF. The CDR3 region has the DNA TGTGCCAGCAGCTTTTACCTCCAAATCGGGGAGCTGTTTTTT. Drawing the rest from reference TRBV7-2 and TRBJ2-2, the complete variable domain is GAGVSQSPSNKVTEKGKDVELRCDPISGHTALYWYRQSLGQGLEFLIYFQGNSAPDKSGLPSDRFSAERTGGSVSTLTIQRTQQEDSAVYLCASSFYLQIGELFFGEGSRLTVL.

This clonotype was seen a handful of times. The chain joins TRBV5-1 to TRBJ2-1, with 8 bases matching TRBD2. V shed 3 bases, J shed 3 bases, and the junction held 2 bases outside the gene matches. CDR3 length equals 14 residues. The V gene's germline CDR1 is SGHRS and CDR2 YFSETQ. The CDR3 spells CASSYGGDYNEQFF. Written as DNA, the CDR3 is TGCGCCAGCAGCTACGGGGGGGACTACAATGAGCAGTTCTTC.

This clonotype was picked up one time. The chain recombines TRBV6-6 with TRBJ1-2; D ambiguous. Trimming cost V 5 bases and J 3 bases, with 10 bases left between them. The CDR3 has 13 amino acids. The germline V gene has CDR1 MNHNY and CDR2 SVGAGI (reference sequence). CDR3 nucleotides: TGTGCCAGCAGTGACGGGGTGGACTATGGCTACACCTTC. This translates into CASSDGVDYGYTF.

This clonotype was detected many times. In DNA form, the CDR3 reads TGTGCCAGCAGTTTAGCGGGTGGGCGCTCCTACGAGCAGTACTTC. This sequence encodes CASSLAGGRSYEQYF. The gene calls are TRBV28 and TRBJ2-7; possibly TRBD2 for D (5 bases). This CDR3 region has 15 residues. V lost 2 bases and J lost 0, with 11 bases in between. The germline CDR1 and CDR2 sequences are MDHEN and SYDVKM. The variable domain in full, with the rest retrieved from reference TRBV28 and TRBJ2-7, is DVKVTQSSRYLVKRTGEKVFLECVQDMDHENMFWYRQDPGLGLRLIYFSYDVKMKEKGDIPEGYSVSREKKERFSLILESASTNQTSMYLCASSLAGGRSYEQYFGPGTRLTVT.

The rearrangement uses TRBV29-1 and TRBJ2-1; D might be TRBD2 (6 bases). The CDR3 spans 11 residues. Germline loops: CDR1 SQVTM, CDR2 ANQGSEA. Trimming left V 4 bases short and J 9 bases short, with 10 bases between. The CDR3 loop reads CSVGSGSEQFF. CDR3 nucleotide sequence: TGCAGCGTTGGCTCCGGGAGTGAGCAGTTCTTC.

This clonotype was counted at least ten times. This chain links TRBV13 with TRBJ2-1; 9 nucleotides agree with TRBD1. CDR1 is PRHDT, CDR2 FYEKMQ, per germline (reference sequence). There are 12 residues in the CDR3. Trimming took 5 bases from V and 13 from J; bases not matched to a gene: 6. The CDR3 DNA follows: TGTGCCAGCAGCAGGGGACAGGGTAGCCAGTTCTTC. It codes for CASSRGQGSQFF.

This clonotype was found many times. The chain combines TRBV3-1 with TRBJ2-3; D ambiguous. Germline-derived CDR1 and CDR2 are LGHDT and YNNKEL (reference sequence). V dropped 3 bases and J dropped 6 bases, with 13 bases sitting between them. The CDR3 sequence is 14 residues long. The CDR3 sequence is CASSQGLVGDTQYF. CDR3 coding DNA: TGTGCCAGCAGCCAGGGTCTAGTTGGGGATACGCAGTATTTT.

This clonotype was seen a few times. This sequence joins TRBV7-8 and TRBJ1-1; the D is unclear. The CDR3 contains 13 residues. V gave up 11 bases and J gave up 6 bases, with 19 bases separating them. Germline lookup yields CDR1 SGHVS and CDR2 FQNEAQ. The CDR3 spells CASKGSRWAEAFF. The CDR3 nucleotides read TGTGCCTCTAAGGGCAGTAGGTGGGCTGAAGCTTTCTTT.

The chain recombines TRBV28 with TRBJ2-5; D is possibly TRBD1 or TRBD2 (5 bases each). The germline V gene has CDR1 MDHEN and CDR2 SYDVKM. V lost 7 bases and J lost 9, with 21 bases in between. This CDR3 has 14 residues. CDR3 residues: CASTPSRGQSPQYF. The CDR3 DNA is TGTGCCAGCACGCCCTCCCGGGGCCAGAGTCCCCAGTACTTC.